The present T cell receptor (beta chain) was sequenced within a study of CD8 T cells in Susac syndrome. The germline gives CDR1 MNHNS, CDR2 SASEGT. V dropped 6 bases and J dropped 3; count of bases not matched to a gene: 4. The CDR3 runs 13 residues. Random hexamers primed reverse transcription of about 0.45 to 1 ug RNA. TCR beta CDR3 was amplified by immunoSEQ covering 54 Vbeta and 13 Jbeta. MiXCR, run by TCRdb on the immunoSEQ multiplex PCR reads, gives a single entry per CDR3 protein. Of around 130,000 distinct CDR3 sequences listed, roughly 94% are singletons. The sequence derives from a human donor with multiple sclerosis. The specimen sequenced was CD4+ T cells from PBMCs. The chain combines TRBV6-1 with TRBJ1-2, with 7 bases fitting TRBD1. The CDR3 DNA follows: TGTGCCAGCAGGTTCGGGACAGACTATGGCTACACCTTC. It yields the protein CASRFGTDYGYTF.